This is a list of T cell receptor beta chains from one sample in a study of T cells after yellow fever vaccination. In TCRdb, the 5' RACE reads were re-called with MiXCR into one record per CDR3 protein. Seen here are approximately 160,000 distinct CDR3 sequences, about 6% observed once, and the top ten hold just under 3%. Source: CD4+ T cells sorted from PBMCs, taken on the day of the first yellow fever vaccination. The receptors originated from a man in his late teens or twenties who received the YFV17D yellow fever vaccine. CDR3s include the opening cysteine and the closing phenylalanine or tryptophan. The D gene is left open where the match is weak. Some rows have no size entry. The others give once, few or many, or a class for an expanded clone.

v_call	clone_size	d_call	j_call	cdr3_aa	cdr3_nt
TRBV15	NA	NA	TRBJ2-5	CATSRALGPGTQYF	TGTGCCACCAGCAGGGCGCTCGGCCCTGGAACCCAGTACTTC
TRBV7-9	many	NA	TRBJ1-1	CASSLNQNTEAFF	TGTGCCAGCAGCTTAAACCAAAACACTGAAGCTTTCTTT
TRBV6-5	many	TRBD1	TRBJ2-3	CASRMGQGNRDTQYF	TGTGCCAGCAGGATGGGACAGGGAAACAGAGATACGCAGTATTTT
TRBV6-1	few	NA	TRBJ1-1	CASSEVQGNTEAFF	TGTGCCAGCAGTGAAGTACAGGGGAACACTGAAGCTTTCTTT
TRBV5-1	many	TRBD1	TRBJ2-5	CASSLAGQGGSETQYF	TGCGCCAGCAGCTTGGCGGGACAGGGAGGGTCGGAGACCCAGTACTTC
TRBV18	few	NA	TRBJ1-5	CASSPAVNSNQPQHF	TGTGCCAGCTCACCAGCAGTCAATAGCAATCAGCCCCAGCATTTT
TRBV5-5	few	TRBD1	TRBJ2-3	CASSEGTGPDTQYF	TGTGCCAGCAGCGAAGGGACAGGGCCAGATACGCAGTATTTT
TRBV10-3	NA	NA	TRBJ1-2	CAMAATADNYGYTF	TGTGCCATGGCCGCGACAGCGGATAACTATGGCTACACCTTC
TRBV6-1	NA	TRBD2	TRBJ2-5	CASSASGGGAGTQYF	TGTGCCAGCAGTGCCAGCGGGGGGGGTGCTGGGACCCAGTACTTC
TRBV11-3	few	NA	TRBJ2-2	CASSPDSTGELFF	TGTGCCAGCAGCCCCGATTCCACCGGGGAGCTGTTTTTT
TRBV19	NA	TRBD1	TRBJ1-1	CASRRTGERTEAFF	TGTGCCAGTAGACGGACAGGGGAAAGGACTGAAGCTTTCTTT
TRBV5-5	NA	NA	TRBJ2-3	CASSLGSGSSTDTQYF	TGTGCCAGCAGCTTGGGTTCGGGTTCTAGCACAGATACGCAGTATTTT
TRBV20-1	few	TRBD2	TRBJ2-5	CSALGTSGGAQETQYF	TGCAGTGCCCTCGGGACTAGCGGGGGGGCCCAAGAGACCCAGTACTTC
TRBV4-3	few	NA	TRBJ2-2	CASSQGSLANTGELFF	TGCGCCAGCAGCCAAGGTTCACTGGCGAACACCGGGGAGCTGTTTTTT
TRBV29-1	NA	NA	TRBJ2-1	CSTSLSYNEQFF	TGCAGCACCAGCCTTTCCTACAATGAGCAGTTCTTC
TRBV20-1	NA	NA	TRBJ1-2	CSARGGLSNYGYTF	TGCAGTGCTAGGGGGGGGCTTTCTAACTATGGCTACACCTTC
TRBV19	many	TRBD1	TRBJ2-2	CASSSPGQVTGELFF	TGTGCCAGTAGTAGTCCGGGACAGGTAACCGGGGAGCTGTTTTTT
TRBV7-2	many	NA	TRBJ2-5	CASSLGGAYETQYF	TGTGCCAGCAGCTTAGGGGGGGCGTACGAGACCCAGTACTTC
TRBV20-1	many	TRBD1	TRBJ1-5	CSAYIRGLSNQPQHF	TGCAGTGCTTATATCAGGGGGCTTAGCAATCAGCCCCAGCATTTT
TRBV12-3/TRBV12-4	many	NA	TRBJ2-1	CASSTFVMNNEQFF	TGTGCCAGCAGTACGTTTGTGATGAACAATGAGCAGTTCTTC
TRBV5-1	many	NA	TRBJ2-7	CASSLSRSYEQYF	TGCGCCAGCAGCTTGTCACGTTCGTACGAGCAGTACTTC
TRBV18	many	TRBD1	TRBJ2-2	CASSQGTDTGELFF	TGTGCCAGCTCGCAAGGGACAGACACCGGGGAGCTGTTTTTT